This entry describes one T cell receptor (beta chain). What it recognizes is unknown. This sample stems from a study of shared clonotypes between healthy human individuals. Study results and limitations: Larger estimated richness was generally seen in naive subsets than in memory subsets. Tissue TCR repertoires likely differ from these blood-only repertoires. Non-shared clonotypes displayed generation probabilities falling below those of clonotypes present in all four donors.

Data came from immunoSEQ multiplex PCR; TCRdb stores just in-frame clones and leaves some out. The sample has about 1.5 million clones, approximately 98% seen once; the top ten hold 0.4% to 0.55%. The germline V and J ends were trimmed by 2 bases and 0 bases, with 17 bases remaining between them. This CDR3 is built from 18 residues. The germline V gene has CDR1 MNHNS and CDR2 SASEGT. This chain uses TRBV6-1 with TRBJ2-4; D assignment may be TRBD1 or TRBD2 (5 bases each). The sample was naive CD4+ T cells sorted from blood. This sample's subset: CD45RA+ positively selected. The receptor comes from a man aged 30 to 45 in good health. CDR3 amino acids: CASSEWAGLGLAKNIQYF. The CDR3 bases are TGTGCCAGCAGTGAATGGGCAGGGCTAGGACTAGCCAAAAACATTCAGTACTTC.